The clone carrying this T cell receptor (beta chain) was recorded a few times. Its target is not known. The time point denotes: newly diagnosed GD, antithyroid drugs for less than 3 months. Generation of the TCR library employed RNA extracted from PBMCs. In each case, Graves' disease was diagnosed per American Thyroid Association guidelines. The V gene's germline CDR1 is SGHVS and CDR2 FNYEAQ. This CDR3 is 15 amino acids long. V was shortened by 1 base and J by 6 bases, with 13 bases between the two germline ends. Construction of TCR beta libraries relied on iRepertoire HTBI primers and on Arm-PCR targeting CDR3 regions. One entry per CDR3 protein results from TCRdb running MiXCR on the multiplex PCR reads. This table has a few hundred thousand distinct CDR3 sequences, approximately 15% appearing once. The sample is drawn from a study of regulatory T cells in long-lasting Graves disease. Study-level findings and limits: The small sample size may have reduced accuracy.

These records were also assigned to another study, of T cells in Graves' hyperthyroidism and ophthalmopathy. As that report states: Researchers found most expanded thyroid clonotypes above 0.001 in blood as well.

The material was peripheral blood mononuclear cells (PBMCs), obtained at new diagnosis, from a patient treated with antithyroid drugs. The chain has TRBV7-6 and TRBJ1-5, with a weak D call TRBD1 (5 bases). The receptor was isolated from a woman between 35 and 50 years old with Graves disease. CDR3 in DNA: TGTGCCAGCAGCTTAGGGGACGGTTTCGGTCAGCCCCAGCATTTT. Its translation: CASSLGDGFGQPQHF. Combining the CDR3 with reference TRBV7-6 and TRBJ1-5 gives the whole variable domain GAGVSQSPRYKVTKRGQDVALRCDPISGHVSLYWYRQALGQGPEFLTYFNYEAQQDKSGLPNDRFSAERPEGSISTLTIQRTEQRDSAMYRCASSLGDGFGQPQHFGDGTRLSIL.